The subject of this entry is one T cell receptor (beta chain). What it binds is unknown. The protocol was immunoSEQ multiplex PCR, while the TCRdb copy is restricted to in-frame clones and leaves out a portion. The sample includes 78,000 or so clones, approximately 81% of them seen just once. This sample was taken from a study of OX40 agonist ivuxolimab in advanced cancers. The study, taken as a whole, reports: Mean expanded clone counts were higher in CD8+ than CD4+ T cells.

This CDR3 is built from 16 residues. Germline-derived CDR1 and CDR2 are KGHSH and LQKENI. V was pared by 4 bases and J by 2 bases, with 16 bases between. With baseline, cycle 4 day 1, and cycle 7 day 1 as timepoints, blood was sampled. This sequence joins TRBV18 and TRBJ2-3; D gene unclear. The sequence came from an adult with an advanced solid tumor such as melanoma, head and neck, liver or kidney cancer. Here the sequenced sample was CD4+ or CD8+ T cells sorted from blood, taken in a trial of the OX40 agonist ivuxolimab. CDR3 region: CASSRSGRTDTDTQYF. CDR3 bases: TGTGCCAGCTCACGGTCAGGCCGTACCGACACAGATACGCAGTATTTT.